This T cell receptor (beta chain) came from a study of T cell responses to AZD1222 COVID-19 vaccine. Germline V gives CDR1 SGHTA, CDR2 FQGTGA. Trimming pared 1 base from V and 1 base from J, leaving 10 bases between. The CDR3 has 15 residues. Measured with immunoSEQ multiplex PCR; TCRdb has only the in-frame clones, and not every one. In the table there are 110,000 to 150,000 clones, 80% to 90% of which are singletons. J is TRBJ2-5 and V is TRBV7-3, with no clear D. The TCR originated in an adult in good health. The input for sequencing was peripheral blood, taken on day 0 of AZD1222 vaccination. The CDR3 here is CASSLNGRGQETQYF. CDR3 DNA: TGTGCCAGCAGCTTAAATGGACGTGGCCAAGAGACCCAGTACTTC.